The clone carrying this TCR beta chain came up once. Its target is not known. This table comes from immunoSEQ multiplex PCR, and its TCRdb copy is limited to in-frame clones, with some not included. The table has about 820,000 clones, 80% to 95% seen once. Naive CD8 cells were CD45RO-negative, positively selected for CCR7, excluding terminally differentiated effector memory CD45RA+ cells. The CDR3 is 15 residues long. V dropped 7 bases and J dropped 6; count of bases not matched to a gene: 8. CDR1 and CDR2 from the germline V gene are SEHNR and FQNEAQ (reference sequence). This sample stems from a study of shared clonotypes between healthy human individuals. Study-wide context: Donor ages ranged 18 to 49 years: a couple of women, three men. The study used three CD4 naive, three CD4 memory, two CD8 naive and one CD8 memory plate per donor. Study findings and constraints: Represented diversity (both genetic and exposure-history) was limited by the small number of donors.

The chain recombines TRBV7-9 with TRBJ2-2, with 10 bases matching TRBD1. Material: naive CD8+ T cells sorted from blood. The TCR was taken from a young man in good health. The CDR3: CASIRTGTGAGELFF. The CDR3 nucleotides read TGTGCCAGCATACGGACCGGGACAGGGGCCGGGGAGCTGTTTTTT.